This T cell receptor beta chain was documented in a study of OX40 agonist ivuxolimab in advanced cancers. Study information: The dose of intravenous ivuxolimab that patients received every 2 weeks ranged from 0.01 to 10 mg/kg.

Study outcomes and limitations: The investigators did not determine what antigen specificity the expanded peripheral T cells had.

V dropped 2 bases and J dropped 4; count of bases not matched to a gene: 1. The CDR3 runs 15 residues. Points on this clone: Its antigen is not known.

Profiling relied on immunoSEQ multiplex PCR, and the TCRdb table lists in-frame clones only, not all of them. Here the sample spans nearly 80,000 clones, about 85% being singletons. The TCR comes from an adult with an advanced solid tumor such as melanoma, head and neck, liver or kidney cancer. Sequenced material: CD4+ or CD8+ T cells sorted from blood, taken in a trial of the OX40 agonist ivuxolimab. The rearrangement links TRBV6-7 to TRBJ2-2; 10 nucleotides match TRBD2. TRBV6-7 is flagged as an ORF with uncertain function. CDR3 sequence (DNA): TGTGCCAGCAGTTACAGCGGGAGGGCCACCGGGGAGCTGTTTTTT. As protein: CASSYSGRATGELFF.